A single sample is the source of the 22 T cell receptor beta chains below, sequenced in a study of sequential checkpoint blockade in melanoma. Treatment: randomized to nivolumab then ipilimumab (arm A) or the reverse (arm B). Assay: immunoSEQ multiplex PCR; the TCRdb copy retains only in-frame clones and omits some. Among 9,500 to 15,000 clones listed, approximately 25% were seen once. This specimen consisted of tumor tissue (inferred from file names), obtained from a patient given nivolumab and ipilimumab in sequence. These receptor sequences come from a human donor with melanoma.

This clone has more than one count but fewer than ten. CDR3 DNA: TGCGCCAGCAGCCAATGGTGGGGGCCCTACTCCTACGAGCAGTACTTC. Encoded protein: CASSQWWGPYSYEQYF. The V call is TRBV1, the J call TRBJ2-7; TRBD1 was called by the table and not checked on the DNA. TRBV1 is a listed pseudogene. The CDR3 contains 16 residues.

The V gene is TRBV6-8, the J gene TRBJ2-7; either TRBD1 or TRBD2 may supply D (5 bases each). This CDR3 spans 13 amino acids. Germline values: CDR1 MNHGY, CDR2 SAAAGT. The V and J ends lost 7 bases and 6 bases respectively, with 16 bases between them. In DNA, the CDR3 is TGTGCCAGCACGGGACCCCGGGGCCTCGAGCAGTACGTC. Translating gives CASTGPRGLEQYV.

This clone was picked up many times. The chain employs TRBV6-8 and TRBJ1-4, with D tentatively TRBD1 (5 bases). Germline loops: CDR1 MNHGY, CDR2 SAAAGT. Trimming removed 2 bases from V and 8 bases from J, with 15 bases in between. This CDR3 is built from 15 residues. The CDR3 loop reads CASSYLPGRGEKLFF. The CDR3 region has the DNA TGTGCCAGCAGTTACCTCCCGGGACGAGGGGAAAAACTGTTTTTT.

This clone was found a few times. This sequence joins TRBV6-8 and TRBJ1-2; no reliable D call. This CDR3 has 15 amino acids. Germline V lookup: CDR1 MNHGY, CDR2 SAAAGT. V shed 8 bases and J shed 2 bases, with 18 bases lying between them. This chain's CDR3 is CASRVSGISNYGYTF. The CDR3 DNA follows: TGTGCCAGCCGGGTTTCGGGTATTTCCAACTATGGCTACACCTTC.

The V call is TRBV6-7, the J call TRBJ1-1, with D tentatively TRBD1 (6 bases). TRBV6-7 is known as an ORF, though its function is uncertain. V was trimmed by 0 bases and J by 2 bases, leaving 13 bases between them. The CDR3 contains 16 residues. In nucleotides, the CDR3 is TGTGCCAGCAGTTACTCGATCAGGGGCCCTAACACTGAAGCTTTCTTT. This sequence encodes CASSYSIRGPNTEAFF.

This clone was detected ten times or more. The V and J genes are TRBV6-8 and TRBJ2-7; D perhaps matches TRBD2 (5 bases). The CDR3 totals 14 residues. Germline lookup yields CDR1 MNHGY and CDR2 SAAAGT. Trimming took 1 base from V and 2 from J, leaving 9 bases between them. The CDR3 region is CASSYFGLTYEQYF. The CDR3 bases are TGTGCCAGCAGTTACTTCGGACTTACCTACGAGCAGTACTTC.

This clone was picked up many times. At one of its ends the junction is not consistent with the germline gene, which may arise from a read error. V gene TRBV13 combines with J gene TRBJ2-7; 8 nucleotides match TRBD1. The CDR3 covers 13 residues. Germline CDR1 is PRHDT and CDR2 is FYEKMQ (reference sequence). CDR3 sequence reads: CASSLGTGGEQYF. The CDR3 nucleotides are TGTGCCAGCAGCCTAGGTACAGGGGGGGAGCAGTACTTC.

The genes are TRBV19 and TRBJ1-1, with D possibly being TRBD1 (5 bases). Germline CDR1 reads LNHDA; CDR2 reads SQIVND (reference sequence). CDR3 size: 12 residues. V lost 7 bases, J lost 1 base, and 7 bases lay in between. The CDR3 reads CASTTGNTEAFF. CDR3 DNA sequence: TGTGCCAGTACCACAGGGAACACTGAAGCTTTCTTT.

V is TRBV4-1 and J is TRBJ1-5, with D possibly TRBD1 on 6 matching bases. In germline, CDR1 is MGHRA, CDR2 YSYEKL. The CDR3 sequence is 15 residues long. V lost 3 bases and J lost 3, with 12 bases in between. CDR3 region: CASSHLDRYNQPQHF. CDR3 nucleotides: TGCGCCAGCAGCCACCTCGACAGGTACAATCAGCCCCAGCATTTT.

This CDR3 reads CASYPGGQGFYEQYF. The CDR3 coding sequence is TGCGCCAGCTACCCCGGGGGACAGGGATTCTACGAGCAGTACTTC. V usage is TRBV5-1 and J usage is TRBJ2-7, with 9 bases matching TRBD1. The V segment lost 7 bases and the J segment 3 bases; nucleotides outside the gene matches: 11. The CDR3 runs 15 residues. Germline loops: CDR1 SGHRS, CDR2 YFSETQ.

V is TRBV10-2 and J is TRBJ1-1, with 10 nucleotides matching TRBD1. J was trimmed by 5 bases and V by 8 bases; bases with no gene match: 8. Germline CDR1 and CDR2: WSHSY and SAAADI. The CDR3 runs 14 residues. The CDR3 here is CASVDRGRWTEAFF. The DNA of the CDR3 is TGCGCCAGCGTTGACAGGGGGCGGTGGACTGAAGCTTTCTTT.

This clone was seen only a few times. This sequence joins TRBV29-1 and TRBJ1-2; 7 bases align to TRBD1. Per the germline V gene, CDR1 is SQVTM and CDR2 is ANQGSEA. J was trimmed by 4 bases and V by 1 base; bases with no gene match: 9. This CDR3 comprises 15 residues. The CDR3 DNA reads as TGCAGCGTTGAAGGGGGAGGGGGCTCCCTCTATGGCTACACCTTC. Amino acid sequence: CSVEGGGGSLYGYTF.

This rearrangement joins TRBV6-7 to TRBJ2-7; perhaps D is TRBD1 or TRBD2 (5 bases each). TRBV6-7 is placed among ORFs of uncertain function. The CDR3 runs to 17 residues. V lost 0 bases, J lost 0 bases, and 15 bases lay in between. The CDR3 protein is CASSYSSGTTSSYEQYF. The CDR3 DNA reads TGTGCCAGCAGTTACTCTTCCGGGACCACAAGCTCCTACGAGCAGTACTTC.

This clone was recorded many times. This chain links TRBV11-3 with TRBJ2-1; D may be TRBD1 or TRBD2 (5 bases each). V was clipped by 4 bases and J by 9 bases, with 16 bases between them. The CDR3 loop spans 14 amino acids. The V gene's germline CDR1 is SGHNT and CDR2 YENEEA. The CDR3: CASSSGTFVGEQFF. The CDR3 region has the DNA TGTGCCAGCAGCTCAGGGACGTTCGTGGGTGAGCAGTTCTTC.

The rearrangement joins TRBV19 to TRBJ1-1; D not certain. The CDR3 extends over 14 amino acids. With 3 bases removed from V and 5 bases from J, the gap between germline ends came to 13 bases. Germline V gene sequence: CDR1 LNHDA, CDR2 SQIVND (reference sequence). The CDR3: CASSMKIKATEAFF. The DNA for the CDR3 is TGTGCCAGTAGTATGAAAATAAAAGCGACTGAAGCTTTCTTT.

This clone was observed at least ten times. The CDR3 sequence is CASSQDRKFSGANVLTF. Written as DNA, the CDR3 is TGCGCCAGCAGCCAAGACCGGAAGTTCTCTGGGGCCAACGTCCTGACTTTC. This chain connects TRBV4-1 to TRBJ2-6; D not certain. This CDR3 has 17 amino acids. Trimming shortened V by 0 bases and J by 0 bases, and 9 bases separated the two germline ends. Germline lookup yields CDR1 MGHRA and CDR2 YSYEKL.

This clone turned up a few times. The rearrangement links TRBV6-8 to TRBJ2-5; possible D gene TRBD2, 5 bases. The germline CDR1 and CDR2 sequences are MNHGY and SAAAGT. The germline V and J ends were trimmed by 5 bases and 1 base, with 26 bases remaining between them. This CDR3 region has 19 residues. The chain's CDR3 is CASSGQTRVWGAPQETQYF. In DNA, the CDR3 is TGTGCCAGCAGTGGGCAAACTCGGGTCTGGGGAGCACCCCAAGAGACCCAGTACTTC.

The sample holds a few counts of this clone. The chain has TRBV6-8 and TRBJ1-1; a weak D match, TRBD1 (5 bases). V was trimmed by 2 bases and J by 6 bases, leaving 19 bases between them. Germline V gives CDR1 MNHGY, CDR2 SAAAGT. CDR3 length: 16 residues. CDR3 DNA sequence: TGTGCCAGCAGTTACAGTACAGGATTTCTTGGTGCTGAAGCTTTCTTT. Its translation: CASSYSTGFLGAEAFF.

This clone is classed as medium-sized. This rearrangement joins TRBV6-8 to TRBJ1-2; D call uncertain. Trimming took off 6 bases at V and 2 bases at J, with 13 bases between the two ends. CDR3 length equals 14 residues. Germline-derived CDR1 and CDR2 are MNHGY and SAAAGT. The CDR3 sequence: CASRRPVANYGYTF. The CDR3 DNA sequence: TGTGCCAGCAGGAGACCGGTAGCAAACTATGGCTACACCTTC.

The chain combines TRBV19 with TRBJ2-2; no firm D call. CDR1 and CDR2 from the germline V gene are LNHDA and SQIVND (reference sequence). Trimming pared 4 bases from V and 5 bases from J, leaving 11 bases between. The CDR3 totals 14 residues. The CDR3 sequence is CASSRAVATGELFF. In DNA, the CDR3 is TGTGCCAGTAGTAGGGCAGTAGCTACCGGGGAGCTGTTTTTT.

The table lists this clone with a count of one. V usage is TRBV15 and J usage is TRBJ1-5; D gene ambiguous. Germline V gene lookup returns CDR1 LNHNV and CDR2 YYDKDF (reference sequence). CDR3 length: 15 amino acids. The V gene lost 5 bases and the J gene lost 5 bases, with 16 bases spanning the gap. The CDR3 loop reads CATSDGGFWDQPQHF. CDR3 nucleotides: TGTGCCACCAGCGATGGCGGATTTTGGGATCAGCCCCAGCATTTT.

The V and J genes are TRBV29-1 and TRBJ2-2, with D unclear. Between the trimmed V and J ends, which lost 7 bases and 2 bases, there was a span of 11 bases. CDR1 and CDR2 from the germline V gene are SQVTM and ANQGSEA. CDR3 length: 13 amino acids. The CDR3 DNA is TGCAGCGGCCGACAAATTAACACCGGGGAGCTGTTTTTT. Its translation: CSGRQINTGELFF.